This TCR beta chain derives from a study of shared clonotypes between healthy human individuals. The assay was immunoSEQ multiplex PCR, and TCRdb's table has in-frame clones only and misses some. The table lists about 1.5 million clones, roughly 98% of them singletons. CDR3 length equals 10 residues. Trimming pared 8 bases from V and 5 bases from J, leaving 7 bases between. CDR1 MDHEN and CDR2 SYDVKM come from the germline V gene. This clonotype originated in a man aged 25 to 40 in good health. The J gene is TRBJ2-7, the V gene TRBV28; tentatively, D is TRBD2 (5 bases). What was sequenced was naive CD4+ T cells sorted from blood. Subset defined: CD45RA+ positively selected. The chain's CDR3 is CASYGNEQYF. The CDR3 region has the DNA TGTGCCAGCTACGGGAACGAGCAGTACTTC.